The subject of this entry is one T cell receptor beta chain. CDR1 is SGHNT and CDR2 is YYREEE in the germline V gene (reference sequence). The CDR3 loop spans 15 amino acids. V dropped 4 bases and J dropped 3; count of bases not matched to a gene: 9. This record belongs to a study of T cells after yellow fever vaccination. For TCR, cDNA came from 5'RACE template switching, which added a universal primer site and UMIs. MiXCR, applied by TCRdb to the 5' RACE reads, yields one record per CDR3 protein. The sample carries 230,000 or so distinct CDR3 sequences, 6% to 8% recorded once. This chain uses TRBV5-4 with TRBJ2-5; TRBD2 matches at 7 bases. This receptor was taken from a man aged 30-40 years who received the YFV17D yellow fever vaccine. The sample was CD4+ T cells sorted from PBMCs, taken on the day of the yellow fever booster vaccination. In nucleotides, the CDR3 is TGTGCCAGCAGCCCGGGGGGTCGCGGGAAAGAGACCCAGTACTTC. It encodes CASSPGGRGKETQYF.